This is a list of T cell receptor beta chains from one sample in a study of CD8 T cells in Susac syndrome. TCRdb reprocessed the immunoSEQ multiplex PCR reads with MiXCR, giving one entry per CDR3 protein. The profile shows about 200,000 distinct CDR3 sequences, 85% to 95% of them singletons. Sample: CD4+ T cells from PBMCs. The receptors shown here come from a human donor in good health. Each CDR3 is given with its conserved first and last residue. The D gene is left open where the match is weak. Size values are once, few and many counts, or a class for expanded clones, and some rows have none.

>-|TRBV29-1|TRBJ2-2|-
CSVVRQDTGELFF
TGCAGCGTTGTACGGCAGGACACCGGGGAGCTGTTTTTT
>-|TRBV20-1|TRBJ1-1|-
CSAQPQVNTEAFF
TGCAGTGCTCAACCCCAGGTGAACACTGAAGCTTTCTTT
>-|TRBV20-1|TRBJ2-1|TRBD2
CSARDPNSGRGIEQFF
TGCAGTGCTAGAGATCCGAATAGCGGGAGAGGTATTGAGCAGTTCTTC
>-|TRBV2|TRBJ1-1|TRBD1
CASTRGWTEAFF
TGTGCCAGCACCAGGGGGTGGACTGAAGCTTTCTTT
>-|TRBV5-1|TRBJ2-1|TRBD2
CASSFYPTSGSTNNEQFF
TGCGCCAGCAGCTTTTATCCGACTAGCGGGAGTACGAACAATGAGCAGTTCTTC
>-|TRBV9|TRBJ2-4|-
CASSVDPGNIQYF
TGTGCCAGCAGCGTAGACCCGGGCAACATTCAGTACTTC
>-|TRBV4-3|TRBJ1-1|-
CASSQKGTPQDAFF
TGCGCCAGCAGCCAAAAGGGGACACCCCAGGACGCTTTCTTT
>-|TRBV29-1|TRBJ2-3|-
CSVEGAGMADTQYF
TGCAGCGTTGAAGGGGCAGGGATGGCAGATACGCAGTATTTT
>-|TRBV20-1|TRBJ1-2|-
CSARVPQGNYGYTF
TGCAGTGCTAGAGTCCCACAGGGAAACTATGGCTACACCTTC
>-|TRBV6-2/TRBV6-3|TRBJ2-7|TRBD1
CASSGTGTYEQYF
TGTGCCAGCTCCGGGACAGGGACCTACGAGCAGTACTTC
>-|TRBV23-1|TRBJ2-4|TRBD1
CASSQWTGLAKNIQYF
TGCGCCAGCAGTCAATGGACAGGCTTAGCCAAAAACATTCAGTACTTC
>-|TRBV20-1|TRBJ1-1|-
CSAQTGGGNTEAFF
TGCAGTGCCCAAACCGGGGGGGGGAACACTGAAGCTTTCTTT
>-|TRBV20-1|TRBJ2-5|TRBD2
CSARSSGAVETQYF
TGCAGTGCTAGATCTAGCGGGGCCGTGGAGACCCAGTACTTC
>-|TRBV20-1|TRBJ2-1|-
CSARARTEQFF
TGCAGTGCTAGGGCTAGGACTGAGCAGTTCTTC
>-|TRBV20-1|TRBJ2-1|TRBD2
CSAGDYGRGTYNEQFF
TGCAGTGCTGGGGACTACGGGCGGGGGACCTACAATGAGCAGTTCTTC
>-|TRBV25-1|TRBJ1-2|-
CASSSRAAYGYTF
TGTGCCAGCAGTTCCCGGGCGGCCTATGGCTACACCTTC
>-|TRBV5-5|TRBJ1-5|-
CASSLEAGLGQPQHF
TGTGCCAGCAGCTTGGAGGCAGGGTTAGGTCAGCCCCAGCATTTT
>-|TRBV12-3/TRBV12-4|TRBJ1-5|TRBD1
CASSPPGDRVEYSNQPQHF
TGTGCCAGCAGTCCCCCCGGGGACAGGGTAGAATATAGCAATCAGCCCCAGCATTTT
>-|TRBV15|TRBJ2-7|-
CATSGDSYEQYF
TGTGCCACCAGCGGAGACTCCTACGAGCAGTACTTC
>-|TRBV12-5|TRBJ2-5|TRBD2
CASGSGLAMETQYF
TGTGCTAGTGGGTCGGGACTAGCGATGGAGACCCAGTACTTC
>-|TRBV29-1|TRBJ1-1|-
CSVGRGNTEAFF
TGCAGCGTTGGGAGAGGGAACACTGAAGCTTTCTTT
>-|TRBV11-2|TRBJ2-2|-
CASTFYDAGELFF
TGTGCCAGCACATTCTACGACGCCGGGGAACTGTTTTTT
>-|TRBV14|TRBJ2-5|TRBD1
CASSQKDRFQETQYF
TGTGCCAGCAGCCAAAAGGACAGGTTCCAAGAGACCCAGTACTTC
>once|TRBV12-3/TRBV12-4|TRBJ2-1|TRBD1
CASSFMSQGAAEQFF
TGTGCCAGCAGTTTTATGTCGCAGGGGGCTGCTGAGCAGTTCTTC
>-|TRBV20-1|TRBJ2-1|-
CSALGPPGEQFF
TGCAGTGCCCTAGGGCCCCCCGGGGAGCAGTTCTTC
>-|TRBV11-2|TRBJ2-3|-
CASSLAGTNTDTQYF
TGTGCCAGCAGCCTGGCCGGGACCAACACAGATACGCAGTATTTT
>-|TRBV18|TRBJ1-5|-
CASSPPGGAQPQHF
TGTGCCAGCTCACCACCGGGCGGGGCCCAGCCCCAGCATTTT
>-|TRBV10-3|TRBJ2-3|TRBD2
CAISESLAGAGDTQYF
TGTGCCATCAGTGAGTCGCTAGCGGGGGCCGGAGATACGCAGTATTTT
>-|TRBV20-1|TRBJ2-1|TRBD2
CSARTPGTSGSHEQFF
TGCAGTGCTAGAACCCCCGGGACTAGCGGGAGCCATGAGCAGTTCTTC
>-|TRBV6-5|TRBJ1-1|-
CASSPTGNRAFF
TGTGCCAGCAGCCCTACAGGGAATAGAGCTTTCTTT
>-|TRBV28|TRBJ2-2|-
CASTLGAGRSTGELFF
TGTGCCAGCACCTTAGGGGCAGGGAGGTCCACCGGGGAGCTGTTTTTT
>-|TRBV6-2/TRBV6-3|TRBJ1-2|-
CASTGYYGYTF
TGTGCCAGCACTGGTTACTATGGCTACACCTTC
>-|TRBV4-1|TRBJ2-3|-
CASSQDLSHTQYF
TGCGCCAGCAGCCAAGATCTTTCACATACGCAGTATTTT
>-|TRBV6-5|TRBJ1-2|-
CASRTGLWGYTF
TGTGCCAGCAGGACGGGACTTTGGGGCTACACCTTC
>-|TRBV28|TRBJ2-1|-
CASSLASARAF
TGTGCCAGCAGTTTAGCCTCGGCCAGGGCCTTC
>-|TRBV30|TRBJ1-2|TRBD1
CAWTQQGTGRRGYTF
TGTGCCTGGACACAACAAGGGACAGGAAGGCGTGGCTACACCTTC
>-|TRBV12-3/TRBV12-4|TRBJ1-2|-
CASSDMSLRRGYTF
TGTGCCAGCAGTGATATGTCCCTCCGGCGGGGCTACACCTTC
>-|TRBV7-7|TRBJ2-5|-
CASSSKGYQETQYF
TGTGCCAGCAGCTCTAAGGGGTACCAAGAGACCCAGTACTTC
>-|TRBV28|TRBJ2-1|TRBD2
CASSLFGREQFF
TGTGCCAGCAGTTTATTCGGGAGGGAGCAGTTCTTC
>-|TRBV7-2|TRBJ1-1|-
CASSSGAGYQAFF
TGTGCCAGCAGCTCCGGGGCGGGGTATCAAGCTTTCTTT
>-|TRBV18|TRBJ1-1|-
CASSPGGGVNTEAFF
TGTGCCAGCTCACCGGGCGGAGGGGTGAACACTGAAGCTTTCTTT
>-|TRBV18|TRBJ2-5|-
CASSPQDGQETQYF
TGTGCCAGCTCACCACAGGACGGACAAGAGACCCAGTACTTC
>-|TRBV20-1|TRBJ1-2|TRBD1
CSARQGAFYGYTF
TGCAGTGCTAGGCAGGGGGCGTTCTATGGCTACACCTTC
>-|TRBV5-1|TRBJ2-3|TRBD1
CASSSRDRDGGDTQYF
TGCGCCAGCAGCTCTCGGGACAGGGATGGGGGAGATACGCAGTATTTT
>-|TRBV20-1|TRBJ2-3|-
CSAYQQLGVGDTQYF
TGCAGTGCGTACCAACAGCTAGGGGTTGGAGATACGCAGTATTTT
>-|TRBV29-1|TRBJ1-1|-
CSVLQGWGTEAFF
TGCAGCGTTTTACAGGGTTGGGGCACTGAAGCTTTCTTT
>-|TRBV3-1|TRBJ2-1|-
CASSHGTTGSSQFF
TGTGCCAGCAGCCACGGGACTACAGGGTCTTCGCAGTTCTTC
>-|TRBV7-9|TRBJ2-1|TRBD2
CASSREGGYNEQFF
TGTGCCAGCAGCCGGGAGGGCGGGTACAATGAGCAGTTCTTC
>-|TRBV12-3/TRBV12-4|TRBJ2-2|-
CASSPWWDTGELFF
TGTGCCAGCAGTCCTTGGTGGGACACCGGGGAGCTGTTTTTT
>-|TRBV6-5|TRBJ1-5|TRBD1
CASSYGQGRQPQHF
TGTGCCAGCAGTTACGGACAGGGCAGGCAGCCCCAGCATTTT
>-|TRBV3-1|TRBJ2-5|-
CASKLAPGTQYF
TGTGCCAGCAAACTAGCCCCCGGGACCCAGTACTTC
>-|TRBV6-5|TRBJ2-5|TRBD2
CASGSGRAQETQYF
TGTGCCAGCGGAAGCGGGAGAGCCCAAGAGACCCAGTACTTC